These 18 T cell receptor beta chains originate from one sample sequenced in a study of T cell responses to AZD1222 COVID-19 vaccine. The protocol was immunoSEQ multiplex PCR, while the TCRdb copy is restricted to in-frame clones and leaves out a portion. The sample has around 100,000 clones, 90% seen once. This specimen consisted of peripheral blood, obtained on day 0 of AZD1222 vaccination. The receptors here all came from an adult in good health.

This rearrangement joins TRBV29-1 to TRBJ1-2; no clear D. Germline CDR1 reads SQVTM; CDR2 reads ANQGSEA. The V end lost 4 bases, the J end lost 5 bases, and 11 bases lay between the germline ends. This CDR3 has 12 amino acids. CDR3 region: CSVVLELYGYTF. The CDR3 DNA follows: TGCAGCGTTGTCCTAGAACTTTATGGCTACACCTTC.

The count of this clone is one. The chain joins TRBV11-2 to TRBJ1-5; D call uncertain. Germline V gives CDR1 SGHAT, CDR2 FQNNGV. The length of the CDR3 is 12 residues. Trimming removed 0 bases at V and 4 bases at J, with 1 base between. CDR3 DNA sequence: TGTGCCAGCAGCTTAGATAATCAGCCCCAGCATTTT. This gives the protein CASSLDNQPQHF.

The genes are TRBV5-1 and TRBJ2-5; no definite D call. V gave up 1 base and J gave up 2 bases, with 9 bases separating them. The germline gives CDR1 SGHRS, CDR2 YFSETQ. This CDR3 contains 14 residues. CDR3 region: CASSLTPSQETQYF. The CDR3 nucleotides are TGCGCCAGCAGCTTGACTCCATCACAAGAGACCCAGTACTTC.

The genes are TRBV28 and TRBJ1-2; 9 nucleotides match TRBD1. CDR3 length: 13 amino acids. CDR1 is MDHEN, CDR2 SYDVKM, per germline. With V trimmed by 6 bases and J by 6 bases, 5 bases remained unmatched. The CDR3: CASRTGGWDGYTF. The CDR3 coding sequence is TGTGCCAGCAGGACAGGGGGGTGGGATGGCTACACCTTC.

The rearrangement uses TRBV2 and TRBJ2-1; unclear D gene. This CDR3 region has 11 residues. Per germline, CDR1 SNHLY and CDR2 FYNNEI. With 8 bases removed from V and 7 bases from J, the gap between germline ends came to 9 bases. Here the CDR3 reads CASWNSNEQFF. CDR3 DNA: TGTGCCAGCTGGAACAGTAATGAGCAGTTCTTC.

V and J are TRBV13 and TRBJ2-1; TRBD1 aligns across 10 bases. This CDR3 has 15 amino acids. V shed 3 bases and J 3 bases; nucleotides not matched to a gene: 2. CDR1 and CDR2 (germline): PRHDT, FYEKMQ (reference sequence). Written as DNA, the CDR3 is TGTGCCAGCAGCTTGCGGACAGGGGGCTACAATGAGCAGTTCTTC. It encodes CASSLRTGGYNEQFF.

V usage is TRBV3-1 (or the pseudogene TRBV3-2) and J usage is TRBJ1-1; possible D gene TRBD1, 5 bases. Trimming removed 4 bases at V and 6 bases at J, with 21 bases between. CDR1 and CDR2 (germline): LGHDT, YNNKEL (reference sequence). The CDR3 runs to 16 residues. In nucleotides, the CDR3 is TGTGCCAGCAGCCCCGACCTGATACGGGGCGGAGCTGAAGCTTTCTTT. Its protein is CASSPDLIRGGAEAFF.

The CDR3 here is CASSLAASGGAGNEQFF. In DNA form, the CDR3 reads TGTGCCAGCAGCTTAGCGGCTAGCGGGGGGGCCGGGAATGAGCAGTTCTTC. V is TRBV7-6 and J is TRBJ2-1; 12 nucleotides match TRBD2. V gave up 0 bases and J gave up 7 bases; unmatched junction bases: 7. From germline, CDR1 is SGHVS and CDR2 FNYEAQ. There are 17 residues in the CDR3.

The chain couples TRBV5-1 to TRBJ2-2; D ambiguous. Trimming cost V 4 bases and J 6 bases, with 13 bases left between them. This CDR3 comprises 14 residues. In germline, CDR1 is SGHRS, CDR2 YFSETQ. In DNA form, the CDR3 reads TGCGCCAGCAGCATGGGGTCGTATGCCGGGGAGCTGTTTTTT. This gives the protein CASSMGSYAGELFF.

This clone has a single count. J is TRBJ1-2 and V is TRBV27, with D perhaps matching TRBD1 (6 bases). V was clipped by 6 bases and J by 8 bases, with 10 bases between them. The germline CDR1 and CDR2 sequences are MNHEY and SMNVEV (reference sequence). The CDR3 consists of 11 residues. The CDR3 nucleotides are TGTGCCAGCAGCCCAGGGGTAGGCTACACCTTC. Amino acids: CASSPGVGYTF.

V is TRBV27 and J is TRBJ1-2, with D hard to call. The CDR3 is made up of 14 amino acids. Germline V lookup: CDR1 MNHEY, CDR2 SMNVEV (reference sequence). Trimming pared 6 bases from V and 8 bases from J, leaving 19 bases between. CDR3 sequence reads: CASSPRRGFDGYTF. The CDR3 DNA reads as TGTGCCAGCAGCCCCCGGCGAGGGTTTGACGGCTACACCTTC.

The genes are TRBV11-1 and TRBJ2-1, with TRBD1 identical over 12 bases. Trimming at V came to 2 bases and at J to 9 bases, leaving 8 bases not matched to a gene. CDR3 length equals 16 residues. Germline values: CDR1 SGHAT, CDR2 FQDESV (reference sequence). The CDR3 region is CASSLMSPGQGAEQFF. In nucleotides, the CDR3 is TGTGCCAGCAGCTTAATGTCCCCGGGACAGGGGGCTGAGCAGTTCTTC. The whole variable domain, remainder taken from reference TRBV11-1 and TRBJ2-1, is EAEVAQSPRYKITEKSQAVAFWCDPISGHATLYWYRQILGQGPELLVQFQDESVVDDSQLPKDRFSAERLKGVDSTLKIQPAELGDSAMYLCASSLMSPGQGAEQFFGPGTRLTVL.

This chain uses TRBV20-1 with TRBJ1-2, with a tentative D call TRBD1 (5 bases). V lost 6 bases, J lost 4 bases, and 9 bases lay in between. The CDR3 length is 11 residues. CDR1 and CDR2 (germline): DFQATT, SNEGSKA (reference sequence). In DNA, the CDR3 is TGCAGTGCCCAGGGTGGCTATGGCTACACCTTC. As protein: CSAQGGYGYTF.

This chain links TRBV4-3 with TRBJ2-5, with D unclear. V dropped 1 base and J dropped 0 bases, with 6 bases sitting between them. Germline CDR1 and CDR2: LGHNA and YSLEER. This CDR3 region has 14 residues. CDR3 protein: CASSQASYQETQYF. In DNA form, the CDR3 reads TGCGCCAGCAGCCAAGCCTCCTACCAAGAGACCCAGTACTTC.

The chain uses TRBV5-4 and TRBJ1-3; D is unclear. Trimming stripped 0 bases from V and 0 bases from J, with 13 bases between. This CDR3 has 17 residues. Germline V gene data show CDR1 as SGHNT and CDR2 as YYREEE (reference sequence). This CDR3 is CASSLATGPNSGNTIYF. In DNA form, the CDR3 reads TGTGCCAGCAGCTTGGCCACCGGACCGAACTCTGGAAACACCATATATTTT. Drawing the rest from reference TRBV5-4 and TRBJ1-3, the complete variable domain is ETGVTQSPTHLIKTRGQQVTLRCSSQSGHNTVSWYQQALGQGPQFIFQYYREEENGRGNFPPRFSGLQFPNYSSELNVNALELDDSALYLCASSLATGPNSGNTIYFGEGSWLTVV.

The rearrangement links TRBV7-9 to TRBJ2-3, with TRBD2 matching 7 bases. This CDR3 has 16 residues. The germline V gene encodes CDR1 SEHNR and CDR2 FQNEAQ (reference sequence). After removal of 6 bases from V and 3 bases from J, the junction contained 12 bases not matched to a gene. The CDR3 loop reads CASRTPGLPETDTQYF. The CDR3 DNA follows: TGTGCCAGCAGAACACCGGGACTACCCGAAACAGATACGCAGTATTTT.

This chain connects TRBV11-2 to TRBJ1-1; no clear D. Germline lookup yields CDR1 SGHAT and CDR2 FQNNGV. This CDR3 comprises 12 residues. V lost 5 bases and J 7 bases, leaving 11 bases between the germline ends. This CDR3 is CASSPGEGEAFF. The CDR3 coding sequence is TGTGCCAGCAGCCCTGGGGAGGGTGAAGCTTTCTTT. The whole variable domain, remainder taken from reference TRBV11-2 and TRBJ1-1, is EAGVAQSPRYKIIEKRQSVAFWCNPISGHATLYWYQQILGQGPKLLIQFQNNGVVDDSQLPKDRFSAERLKGVDSTLKIQPAKLEDSAVYLCASSPGEGEAFFGQGTRLTVV.

In its sample, this clone was seen once. V usage is TRBV2 and J usage is TRBJ1-6; D remains ambiguous. Germline loops: CDR1 SNHLY, CDR2 FYNNEI. V was clipped by 2 bases and J by 0 bases, with 8 bases between them. CDR3 length equals 16 residues. CDR3 sequence reads: CASSERRDSYNSPLHF. Written as DNA, the CDR3 is TGTGCCAGCAGTGAAAGGAGGGACTCCTATAATTCACCCCTCCACTTT.